One sample yielded the 17 T cell receptor beta chains listed below, sequenced in a study of T cell repertoires in cytomegalovirus infection. TCRdb called the reads again in MiXCR, with one record for every CDR3 protein. The sample lists under 500,000 distinct CDR3 sequences, 42% occurring once. Their antigen targets remain unknown. Sequencing was performed on cultured PBMCs, taken from culture after CMV antigen stimulation. These receptors were collected from a human donor in good health (CMV status not recorded). Some clones in this sample may be carry-over from other donors' samples.

The rearrangement uses TRBV7-8 and TRBJ2-3; D may be TRBD2 (5 bases). The germline V gene has CDR1 SGHVS and CDR2 FQNEAQ. This CDR3 contains 15 residues. Trimming took off 3 bases at V and 1 base at J, with 11 bases between the two ends. CDR3 bases: TGTGCCAGCAGCTTTGGGAGCTCTGGCACAGATACGCAGTATTTT. Encoded protein: CASSFGSSGTDTQYF.

The chain uses TRBV7-2 and TRBJ1-5; D remains ambiguous. Germline-derived CDR1 and CDR2 are SGHTA and FQGNSA. This CDR3 spans 13 amino acids. V lost 4 bases and J 7 bases, leaving 11 bases between the germline ends. Here the CDR3 DNA reads TGTGCCAGCAGCTCTTACCGGTGGCAGCCCCAGCATTTT. Translated, it gives CASSSYRWQPQHF.

This sequence joins TRBV28 and TRBJ2-4; D unresolved. This CDR3 region has 14 residues. Germline V gene lookup returns CDR1 MDHEN and CDR2 SYDVKM. Trimming took off 6 bases at V and 6 bases at J, with 15 bases between the two ends. The CDR3: CASSPFSFGNIQYF. Here the CDR3 DNA reads TGTGCCAGCAGCCCGTTTTCGTTTGGAAACATTCAGTACTTC.

This clonotype was seen only a few times. Its ends do not fully match the called genes, so a read error is possible. The chain carries TRBV7-6 and TRBJ2-1; 8 positions agree with TRBD2. This CDR3 is built from 12 residues. Germline CDR1 and CDR2: SGHVS and FNYEAQ. The CDR3 bases are TGTGCCAGCAGCTTAGCGCTGACTAGCGCCCGTTTC. Its protein is CASSLALTSARF. The full variable domain, completed using reference TRBV7-6 and TRBJ2-1, is GAGVSQSPRYKVTKRGQDVALRCDPISGHVSLYWYRQALGQGPEFLTYFNYEAQQDKSGLPNDRFSAERPEGSISTLTIQRTEQRDSAMYRCASSLALTSARFGPGTRLTVL.

This chain joins TRBV12-3 or TRBV12-4 and TRBJ2-7, with D possibly matching TRBD1 (6 bases). The CDR3 spans 15 residues. Trimming pared 6 bases from V and 6 bases from J, leaving 21 bases between. In nucleotides, the CDR3 is TGTGCCAGCAGCCCAGGCCTGGACAGTTATGTCGAGCAGTACTTC. Its translation: CASSPGLDSYVEQYF.

The chain recombines TRBV27 with TRBJ2-3, with TRBD1 matching 9 bases. The CDR3 sequence is 17 residues long. Germline lookup yields CDR1 MNHEY and CDR2 SMNVEV (reference sequence). V gave up 7 bases and J gave up 0 bases; unmatched junction bases: 11. The CDR3 nucleotides are TGTGCCAGCACGTCTAGGGACAGGGCCTCCAGCACAGATACGCAGTATTTT. Protein product: CASTSRDRASSTDTQYF.

This clonotype has just a few counts. The chain recombines TRBV19 with TRBJ1-5; no reliable D call. Germline V gives CDR1 LNHDA, CDR2 SQIVND (reference sequence). The CDR3 sequence is 16 residues long. With 5 bases removed from V and 1 base from J, the gap between germline ends came to 15 bases. The CDR3 DNA reads as TGTGCCAGTAGTTACGGCAGGCTTAGGAGCAATCAGCCCCAGCATTTT. Translating gives CASSYGRLRSNQPQHF.

The chain carries TRBV7-2 and TRBJ2-7; D is ambiguous. Germline CDR1 reads SGHTA; CDR2 reads FQGNSA. This CDR3 is built from 12 residues. Trimming cost V 5 bases and J 4 bases, with 9 bases left between them. The CDR3: CASSLMRYEQYF. The CDR3 coding sequence is TGTGCCAGCAGCCTTATGAGGTACGAGCAGTACTTC. Looking up the rest from reference TRBV7-2 and TRBJ2-7 gives the full variable domain: GAGVSQSPSNKVTEKGKDVELRCDPISGHTALYWYRQSLGQGLEFLIYFQGNSAPDKSGLPSDRFSAERTGGSVSTLTIQRTQQEDSAVYLCASSLMRYEQYFGPGTRLTVT.

The chain recombines TRBV7-2 with TRBJ2-5; 9 nucleotides line up with TRBD2. This CDR3 contains 18 residues. Germline CDR1 is SGHTA and CDR2 is FQGNSA. With 2 bases clipped from V and 5 bases from J, the junction kept 15 bases outside the gene matches. CDR3 sequence: CASSLRGRLAALGETQYF. The CDR3 DNA follows: TGTGCCAGCAGCTTACGGGGGAGACTAGCGGCCCTGGGGGAGACCCAGTACTTC.

The chain uses TRBV29-1 and TRBJ2-3, with unresolved D. This CDR3 contains 12 residues. The V end was cut by 5 bases, the J end by 6 bases, with 12 bases between. The germline gives CDR1 SQVTM, CDR2 ANQGSEA. CDR3 bases: TGCAGCGTTAGGTCGGGCCCCGATACGCAGTATTTT. Protein sequence: CSVRSGPDTQYF.

The genes are TRBV5-4 and TRBJ2-1, with 8 nucleotides matching TRBD2. CDR1 is SGHNT, CDR2 YYREEE, per germline (reference sequence). The CDR3 extends over 17 amino acids. V gave up 4 bases and J gave up 8 bases; unmatched junction bases: 17. CDR3 nucleotides: TGTGCCAGCAGCACGTCCGGAGGGGCTAGCGGGCTATATGAGCAGTTCTTC. Its protein is CASSTSGGASGLYEQFF.

This rearrangement joins TRBV2 to TRBJ2-7; the D is unclear. The V end lost 7 bases, the J end lost 0 bases, and 10 bases lay between the germline ends. Germline CDR1 SNHLY, CDR2 FYNNEI. The CDR3 runs to 13 residues. CDR3 coding DNA: TGTGCCAGCAATCCCCTGAGCTCCTACGAGCAGTACTTC. It specifies CASNPLSSYEQYF. Full variable domain (outside the CDR3, taken from reference TRBV2 and TRBJ2-7): EPEVTQTPSHQVTQMGQEVILRCVPISNHLYFYWYRQILGQKVEFLVSFYNNEISEKSEIFDDQFSVERPDGSNFTLKIRSTKLEDSAMYFCASNPLSSYEQYFGPGTRLTVT.

This clonotype came up a few times. J is TRBJ2-6 and V is TRBV11-2; D is unresolved. Trimming pared 1 base from V and 0 bases from J, leaving 16 bases between. The CDR3 extends over 19 amino acids. Germline values: CDR1 SGHAT, CDR2 FQNNGV. This CDR3 is CASSLVSARKSSGANVLTF. The DNA of the CDR3 is TGTGCCAGCAGCTTAGTATCGGCACGTAAGAGCTCTGGGGCCAACGTCCTGACTTTC.

The chain employs TRBV11-1 and TRBJ2-1, with D possibly being TRBD1 (9 bases). V lost 5 bases and J 14 bases, leaving 25 bases between the germline ends. From germline, CDR1 is SGHAT and CDR2 FQDESV (reference sequence). The CDR3 runs to 15 residues. CDR3 residues: CASSRRGQGSGGEFF. The CDR3 nucleotides are TGTGCCAGCAGCCGAAGAGGACAGGGGTCGGGGGGGGAGTTCTTC.

The sample holds a few counts of this clonotype. The chain combines TRBV4-1 with TRBJ1-1; D uncertain. This CDR3 spans 13 amino acids. Germline CDR1 is MGHRA and CDR2 is YSYEKL. The V gene lost 3 bases and the J gene lost 0 bases, with 5 bases spanning the gap. CDR3 nucleotides: TGCGCCAGCAGCCATCAGATGAACACTGAAGCTTTCTTT. Translating gives CASSHQMNTEAFF.

V usage is TRBV2 and J usage is TRBJ2-5; 7 bases align to TRBD1. Losses at the gene ends were 6 bases for V and 1 base for J; bases not matched to a gene: 2. CDR1 and CDR2 from the germline V gene are SNHLY and FYNNEI. The CDR3 is 13 amino acids. In nucleotides, the CDR3 is TGTGCCAGCAGGGGGACAGCCCAAGAGACCCAGTACTTC. Translated, it gives CASRGTAQETQYF.

This rearrangement joins TRBV6-1 to TRBJ2-7; 9 nucleotides match TRBD1. Germline trimming cut 4 bases from V and 7 bases from J; bases unmatched to any gene: 11. Looked up from germline, CDR1 is MNHNS and CDR2 is SASEGT. The CDR3 runs to 15 residues. For the CDR3, the DNA is TGTGCCAGCAGTGTGCGGACAGGGGTCTGGGGGGAGCAGTACTTC. This translates into CASSVRTGVWGEQYF.